This is a list of T cell receptor beta chains from one sample in a study of cytomegalovirus exposure and HLA in healthy donors. The assay was immunoSEQ multiplex PCR, and TCRdb's table has in-frame clones only and misses some. This table holds about 240,000 clones, about 86% found once. Sequenced input: PBMCs. Source of these receptors: a young woman in good health and CMV-seropositive. CDR3s include the opening cysteine and the closing phenylalanine or tryptophan. Each record gives: J gene, V gene, CDR3 protein.

>TRBJ2-1|TRBV6-5
CASSLSTSYLPEQFF
>TRBJ2-7|TRBV27
CASSSYRAGGLYEQYF
>TRBJ2-7|TRBV5-1
CASRRDRGSYEQYF
>TRBJ2-5|TRBV7-2
CASSLVRSASPSEETQYF
>TRBJ2-7|TRBV7-5
CARSLDRPRDREWYEQYF
>TRBJ2-3|TRBV10-2
CASSQTSGVTDTQYF
>TRBJ2-7|TRBV19
CASSPQTLGEQYF
>TRBJ2-7|TRBV6-5
CASSKGVGYEQYF
>TRBJ2-7|TRBV5-1
CASSSGTSGSSGHEQYF
>TRBJ2-7|TRBV5-6
CASSYGQNSYEQYF
>TRBJ1-1|TRBV6-1
CASSEFHRGIADTEAFF
>TRBJ2-3|TRBV7-9
CASSLSTAGWSTDTQYF
>TRBJ2-2|TRBV7-3
CASSQGVGANTGELFF
>TRBJ2-2|TRBV28
CASLRGGRTGELFF
>TRBJ2-7|TRBV4-1
CASSQERATGTYEQYF
>TRBJ2-7|TRBV6-1
CASRGQAFSYEQYF
>TRBJ2-1|TRBV11-1
CASSPPTSGSLFNEQFF
>TRBJ2-5|TRBV9
CASSVGQGWETQYF